Below are 32 T cell receptor beta chains sequenced from a single sample in a study of OX40 agonist ivuxolimab in advanced cancers. The assay was immunoSEQ multiplex PCR, and TCRdb's table has in-frame clones only and misses some. The data contain about 47,000 clones, around four fifths of them seen just once; the ten biggest clones take up around 25%. The material was CD4+ or CD8+ T cells sorted from blood, obtained in a trial of the OX40 agonist ivuxolimab. These receptors all stem from an adult with an advanced solid tumor such as melanoma, head and neck, liver or kidney cancer.

Points on this clone: The limits of the CDR3 on the DNA are not certain, so only TCRdb's listed CDR3 is given. V and J are TRBV30 and TRBJ1-2. The length of the CDR3 is 13 amino acids, counting both ends. CDR1 GTSNPN and CDR2 SVGIG come from the germline V gene (reference sequence). The CDR3 sequence is CAWLSGPLHGYTF.

The chain is built from TRBV7-9 and TRBJ2-2; maybe TRBD1 (7 bases). V dropped 2 bases and J dropped 5 bases, with 12 bases sitting between them. Germline values: CDR1 SEHNR, CDR2 FQNEAQ (reference sequence). There are 15 residues in the CDR3. CDR3 in DNA: TGTGCCAGCAGCTTAAGGGGGGACAGAACCGGGGAGCTGTTTTTT. Residues: CASSLRGDRTGELFF.

This chain joins TRBV28 and TRBJ1-1; D call uncertain. Germline V gene sequence: CDR1 MDHEN, CDR2 SYDVKM. The CDR3 has 13 amino acids. The V gene lost 6 bases and the J gene lost 1 base, with 9 bases spanning the gap. The CDR3 DNA is TGTGCCAGCAGAAAAGTCCCGAACACTGAAGCTTTCTTT. Protein sequence: CASRKVPNTEAFF.

V is TRBV7-9 and J is TRBJ2-7; D unclear. CDR3 length: 11 amino acids. V lost 1 base, J lost 4 bases, and 2 bases lay in between. The V gene's germline CDR1 is SEHNR and CDR2 FQNEAQ (reference sequence). The CDR3 bases are TGTGCCAGCAGCTTAGAGTACGAGCAGTACTTC. It yields the protein CASSLEYEQYF.

The chain joins TRBV9 to TRBJ2-2; 8 bases agree with TRBD1. Germline V gives CDR1 SGDLS, CDR2 YYNGEE. The CDR3 runs to 17 residues. Trimming cost V 4 bases and J 0 bases; bases outside gene matches: 8. The chain's CDR3 is CASSNPDRGANTGELFF. For the CDR3, the DNA is TGTGCCAGCAGCAACCCAGACAGGGGCGCGAACACCGGGGAGCTGTTTTTT.

The J gene is TRBJ1-3, the V gene TRBV9; a possible D gene is TRBD1 (6 bases). Germline V CDR1 and CDR2: SGDLS, YYNGEE. The CDR3 runs to 15 residues. V lost 4 bases and J 0 bases, leaving 11 bases between the germline ends. CDR3 sequence: CASSSQDSSGNTIYF. The CDR3 DNA reads as TGTGCCAGCAGCTCTCAGGACAGCTCTGGAAACACCATATATTTT. Full variable domain (missing parts from reference TRBV9 and TRBJ1-3): DSGVTQTPKHLITATGQRVTLRCSPRSGDLSVYWYQQSLDQGLQFLIQYYNGEERAKGNILERFSAQQFPDLHSELNLSSLELGDSALYFCASSSQDSSGNTIYFGEGSWLTVV.

The chain is built from TRBV6-1 and TRBJ1-5; 7 nucleotides align to TRBD1. The V gene end was trimmed by 6 bases and the J gene end by 4 bases; junction bases not matched to a gene: 6. The CDR3 runs 14 residues. Germline-derived CDR1 and CDR2 are MNHNS and SASEGT. CDR3 sequence reads: CASRPTGRNQPQHF. The CDR3 region has the DNA TGTGCCAGCAGACCGACAGGGAGGAATCAGCCCCAGCATTTT.

V is TRBV15 and J is TRBJ2-1, with 9 bases that match TRBD1. The germline V gene encodes CDR1 LNHNV and CDR2 YYDKDF (reference sequence). This CDR3 comprises 15 residues. V shed 4 bases, J shed 7 bases, and the junction held 8 bases outside the gene matches. The CDR3 DNA sequence: TGTGCCACCAGCACCCCCCGGACAGGGGATAATGAGCAGTTCTTC. Its protein is CATSTPRTGDNEQFF.

The V gene is TRBV2, the J gene TRBJ2-3; 15 bases line up with TRBD2. The CDR3 runs 15 residues. Germline lookup yields CDR1 SNHLY and CDR2 FYNNEI. After removal of 6 bases from V and 4 bases from J, the junction contained 2 bases not matched to a gene. The CDR3 nucleotides are TGTGCCAGCAGGGGGACTAGCGGGAGGCCAGATACGCAGTATTTT. This encodes CASRGTSGRPDTQYF.

CDR3 bases: TGTGCCAGCAGCTCAGTCCAGGGTGACACTGAAGCTTTCTTT. Its protein is CASSSVQGDTEAFF. V usage is TRBV7-3 and J usage is TRBJ1-1; D may be TRBD1 (5 bases). This CDR3 contains 14 residues. Germline CDR1 and CDR2: SGHTA and FQGTGA. V was cut by 4 bases and J by 3 bases, with 12 bases left in between.

For this clone: Distinct nucleotide sequences in the sample also encode this CDR3. The rearrangement uses TRBV9 and TRBJ2-6, with D hard to call. The V end was cut by 4 bases, the J end by 1 base, with 6 bases between. In germline, CDR1 is SGDLS, CDR2 YYNGEE. The CDR3 has 14 residues. CDR3 protein: CASSLSSGANVLTF. The CDR3 bases are TGTGCCAGCAGCTTATCATCTGGGGCCAACGTCCTGACTTTC.

The chain links TRBV27 to TRBJ2-5; D is perhaps TRBD2 (6 bases). CDR1 and CDR2 (germline): MNHEY, SMNVEV (reference sequence). This CDR3 spans 12 amino acids. Trimming stripped 8 bases from V and 0 bases from J, with 7 bases between. The CDR3 DNA is TGTGCCAGCCGGGACTACCAAGAGACCCAGTACTTC. The encoded protein is CASRDYQETQYF.

The rearrangement links TRBV28 to TRBJ1-6, with no clear D. The CDR3 is made up of 13 amino acids. The germline gives CDR1 MDHEN, CDR2 SYDVKM. V dropped 5 bases and J dropped 9 bases, with 11 bases sitting between them. The DNA of the CDR3 is TGTGCCAGCAGTGTAGTTGAGGGTTCACCCCTCCACTTT. Amino acids: CASSVVEGSPLHF.

The J gene is TRBJ2-7, the V gene TRBV27, with a possible D match to TRBD2 (6 bases). The CDR3 has 14 amino acids. V dropped 5 bases and J dropped 2 bases, with 13 bases sitting between them. Germline V gene data show CDR1 as MNHEY and CDR2 as SMNVEV (reference sequence). CDR3 in DNA: TGTGCCAGCAGTCTCCGGGGGAACACCTACGAGCAGTACTTC. This codes for CASSLRGNTYEQYF.

The gene calls are TRBV25-1 and TRBJ2-2; no firm D call. V shed 6 bases and J shed 1 base, with 9 bases lying between them. This CDR3 contains 14 residues. CDR1 is MGHDK, CDR2 SYGVNS, per germline. In DNA, the CDR3 is TGTGCCAGCAGATGGACGGTGAACACCGGGGAGCTGTTTTTT. Amino acids: CASRWTVNTGELFF. Full variable domain (rest looked up from reference TRBV25-1 and TRBJ2-2): EADIYQTPRYLVIGTGKKITLECSQTMGHDKMYWYQQDPGMELHLIHYSYGVNSTEKGDLSSESTVSRIRTEHFPLTLESARPSHTSQYLCASRWTVNTGELFFGEGSRLTVL.

This clone was detected only a few times. V is TRBV11-2 and J is TRBJ2-7; D gene uncertain. V gave up 3 bases and J gave up 5 bases, with 8 bases separating them. Germline CDR1 SGHAT, CDR2 FQNNGV. This CDR3 comprises 12 residues. Here the CDR3 DNA reads TGTGCCAGCAGCTTCAGGACCAACGAGCAGTACTTC. The encoded protein is CASSFRTNEQYF.

This clone was recorded only once. The chain recombines TRBV5-5 with TRBJ2-3; D possibly corresponds to TRBD1 (7 bases). Germline V gives CDR1 SGHKS, CDR2 YYEKEE (reference sequence). This CDR3 contains 16 residues. The ends were cut back, 4 bases at V and 4 bases at J, with 19 bases in the middle. In nucleotides, the CDR3 is TGTGCCAGCAGCGGGTTGGAGGGGGCGAACGCAGATACGCAGTATTTT. Translating gives CASSGLEGANADTQYF. Together with reference TRBV5-5 and TRBJ2-3, the CDR3 gives the full variable domain: DAGVTQSPTHLIKTRGQQVTLRCSPISGHKSVSWYQQVLGQGPQFIFQYYEKEERGRGNFPDRFSARQFPNYSSELNVNALLLGDSALYLCASSGLEGANADTQYFGPGTRLTVL.

The chain is built from TRBV27 and TRBJ1-5; D is undetermined. V was clipped by 2 bases and J by 3 bases, with 5 bases between them. The CDR3 runs to 13 residues. Germline values: CDR1 MNHEY, CDR2 SMNVEV (reference sequence). The CDR3 reads CASSLAVNQPQHF. For the CDR3, the DNA is TGTGCCAGCAGTTTAGCAGTCAATCAGCCCCAGCATTTT.

This chain links TRBV29-1 with TRBJ2-7; D is possibly TRBD1 or TRBD2 (5 bases each). CDR1 and CDR2 from the germline V gene are SQVTM and ANQGSEA. CDR3 length equals 13 residues. V was cut by 4 bases and J by 7 bases, with 17 bases left in between. CDR3 in amino acids: CSVVGLGTEEQYF. The CDR3, as DNA: TGCAGCGTTGTTGGTTTGGGGACCGAAGAGCAGTACTTC.

V gene TRBV2 combines with J gene TRBJ2-1; no clear D gene. This CDR3 comprises 15 residues. The V end lost 0 bases, the J end lost 7 bases, and 13 bases lay between the germline ends. Germline-derived CDR1 and CDR2 are SNHLY and FYNNEI. The CDR3, as DNA: TGTGCCAGCAGTGAAGCGCCAGATCTAGGTAATGAGCAGTTCTTC. The encoded protein is CASSEAPDLGNEQFF.

About this clone itself: An end of the junction differs from the germline gene, which may be a read error. Other DNA sequences in this sample translate to the same CDR3. The chain employs TRBV9 and TRBJ2-6, with D perhaps matching TRBD1 (5 bases). The V gene's germline CDR1 is SGDLS and CDR2 YYNGEE. The CDR3 is 14 amino acids. CDR3 amino acids: CASSLSSGANVLTF. CDR3 in DNA: TGTGCCAGCAGCTTATCATCTGGGGCCAACGTCCTGACCTTC.

This sequence joins TRBV11-1 and TRBJ2-7, with TRBD1 matching 9 bases. CDR1 is SGHAT and CDR2 is FQDESV in the germline V gene (reference sequence). The CDR3 is 15 amino acids. V gave up 4 bases and J gave up 4 bases; unmatched junction bases: 8. CDR3 amino acids: CASSSSTGGGYEQYF. The DNA for the CDR3 is TGTGCCAGCAGCTCCTCGACAGGGGGGGGATACGAGCAGTACTTC.

This chain connects TRBV5-1 to TRBJ2-3, with 7 bases that match TRBD2. Trimming took 7 bases from V and 6 from J; bases not matched to a gene: 11. This CDR3 has 14 residues. Germline values: CDR1 SGHRS, CDR2 YFSETQ. The CDR3 sequence: CASGGFMRGDTQYF. CDR3 coding DNA: TGCGCCAGCGGCGGCTTCATGCGGGGGGATACGCAGTATTTT.

J is TRBJ2-1 and V is TRBV5-4; perhaps TRBD2 as D (6 bases). V dropped 0 bases and J dropped 4 bases, with 11 bases sitting between them. Germline values: CDR1 SGHNT, CDR2 YYREEE (reference sequence). The CDR3 covers 15 residues. The CDR3 nucleotides read TGTGCCAGCAGCTTGGGTCCGGGACTGTACAATGAGCAGTTCTTC. Protein product: CASSLGPGLYNEQFF. The variable domain in full, completed from reference TRBV5-4 and TRBJ2-1, reads ETGVTQSPTHLIKTRGQQVTLRCSSQSGHNTVSWYQQALGQGPQFIFQYYREEENGRGNFPPRFSGLQFPNYSSELNVNALELDDSALYLCASSLGPGLYNEQFFGPGTRLTVL.

The chain uses TRBV7-9 and TRBJ2-2; 7 bases fit TRBD1. CDR1 and CDR2 from the germline V gene are SEHNR and FQNEAQ (reference sequence). The CDR3 covers 16 residues. The ends lost 5 bases at V and 2 bases at J; junction bases unmatched: 8. CDR3 in DNA: TGTGCCAGCAGCCCTACCGGGACAGAAAACACCGGGGAGCTGTTTTTT. Protein product: CASSPTGTENTGELFF.

This clone came up a few times. This sequence joins TRBV4-1 and TRBJ2-7; TRBD1 aligns across 7 bases. CDR1 is MGHRA and CDR2 is YSYEKL in the germline V gene. CDR3 length: 15 amino acids. The J segment lost 2 bases and the V segment lost 1 base, leaving 5 bases of the junction unmatched. CDR3: CASSQGGTATYEQYF. Written as DNA, the CDR3 is TGCGCCAGCAGCCAAGGAGGGACAGCTACCTACGAGCAGTACTTC.

This clone was recorded a few times. The chain couples TRBV4-2 to TRBJ2-1; 8 positions agree with TRBD2. CDR1 is LGHNA, CDR2 YNFKEQ, per germline. Trimming removed 10 bases from V and 6 bases from J; junction bases left unmatched: 14. The CDR3 has 15 residues. CDR3 sequence (DNA): TGTGCCACCCAGCCGGGACTAGGGGTATTCAATGAGCAGTTCTTC. This sequence encodes CATQPGLGVFNEQFF.

This sequence joins TRBV7-9 and TRBJ2-7, with D possibly matching TRBD1 (7 bases). The length of the CDR3 is 17 residues. V was trimmed by 4 bases and J by 4 bases, leaving 23 bases between them. Germline CDR1 is SEHNR and CDR2 is FQNEAQ (reference sequence). CDR3 nucleotide sequence: TGTGCCAGCAGCTCCACAACAGGGGAGGTCAGCAGGTACGAGCAGTACTTC. Its translation: CASSSTTGEVSRYEQYF. The full variable domain, rest sourced from reference TRBV7-9 and TRBJ2-7, is DTGVSQNPRHKITKRGQNVTFRCDPISEHNRLYWYRQTLGQGPEFLTYFQNEAQLEKSRLLSDRFSAERPKGSFSTLEIQRTEQGDSAMYLCASSSTTGEVSRYEQYFGPGTRLTVT.

The chain uses TRBV7-3 and TRBJ1-2; 7 nucleotides agree with TRBD1. The germline V gene encodes CDR1 SGHTA and CDR2 FQGTGA. This CDR3 contains 14 residues. V was pared by 5 bases and J by 3 bases, with 6 bases of the junction left unmatched. The CDR3, as DNA: TGTGCCAGCAGCCCCTCCGGGACAGACTATGGCTACACCTTC. Translated: CASSPSGTDYGYTF.

The chain carries TRBV28 and TRBJ2-7; D is unclear. With 5 bases removed from V and 5 bases from J, the gap between germline ends came to 19 bases. Germline V gives CDR1 MDHEN, CDR2 SYDVKM. This CDR3 contains 15 residues. The chain's CDR3 is CASSPPGSPRDEQYF. CDR3 bases: TGTGCCAGCAGTCCCCCCGGTAGTCCACGGGACGAGCAGTACTTC. Full variable domain (rest looked up from reference TRBV28 and TRBJ2-7): DVKVTQSSRYLVKRTGEKVFLECVQDMDHENMFWYRQDPGLGLRLIYFSYDVKMKEKGDIPEGYSVSREKKERFSLILESASTNQTSMYLCASSPPGSPRDEQYFGPGTRLTVT.

The CDR3 spells CASSLAGLSYNEQFF. CDR3 DNA sequence: TGTGCCAGCAGCTTAGCGGGATTATCCTACAATGAGCAGTTCTTC. This rearrangement joins TRBV27 to TRBJ2-1; 8 bases line up with TRBD2. CDR3 length: 15 residues. Germline V CDR1 and CDR2: MNHEY, SMNVEV (reference sequence). The V and J ends lost 6 bases and 1 base, in that order; junction bases with no gene match: 5.

The rearrangement joins TRBV9 to TRBJ1-3, with no clear D. V was cut by 4 bases and J by 4 bases, with 15 bases left in between. The CDR3 totals 15 residues. The germline CDR1 and CDR2 sequences are SGDLS and YYNGEE. This CDR3 reads CASSLDGRVGNTIYF. The CDR3 DNA is TGTGCCAGCAGCCTTGACGGAAGGGTCGGAAACACCATATATTTT.